What follows describes a single TCR beta chain. No antigen is known for it. No much larger clone is present one base from it, and per-base qualities are unavailable. The TCR beta CDR3 regions were amplified from RNA transcripts. The first round of RT-PCR for the TCR CDR3 was performed with the HTBI primer set and the Qiagen OneStep RT-PCR kit. Libraries were constructed in a second round of multiplex PCR, after which size selection and purification were carried out. Paired-end sequencing of the libraries was performed with 100 bp reads on an Illumina HiSeq2000. The authors processed their data as follows. SOAPnuke was used to process the raw data, with reads discarded if the reads contained adapters or uncalled bases, had a mean Phred below 15, or lacked an exact constant-primer or identifier match. COPE v1.2.5 was used to merge the high-quality paired reads, and each unique nucleotide sequence was defined as a clonotype. MiTCR v1.1 was used to align the clonotypes against IMGT TRBV, TRBD and TRBJ reference segments. Only V-J combinations with frequency above 0.0001, covering roughly 99% of repertoires, were analysed. A TCS score was defined as the ratio of F50 (clonal expansion) to E x V (chaos), with BLOSUM62-based TCRdist applied between CDR3 peptides within each V-J. Welch's t-statistics and random forest reduced fewer than 600 V-J features to roughly 13, which were used in a naive Bayes classifier (R e1071). Thyroid-blood repertoire similarity was quantified with the Morisita-Horn index. Starting from the raw public reads, TCRdb applied fastp trimming at Q25, assembled clones with MiXCR and retained in-frame beta chains. Rows with a matching CDR3 protein are joined into one entry that keeps the most common DNA and genes. The V and J calls shown here were made by TCRdb, not taken from the authors' results. In this sample the table shows 500,000 to 750,000 distinct CDR3 sequences, roughly 46% of which occur a single time. More than 7.5% of the sample goes to the ten largest clones.

This sample is part of a study of T cells in Graves' hyperthyroidism and ophthalmopathy (dated by TCRdb to between 2019 and 2020). Study-level background: To identify TCR V-J signatures that set the groups apart, the researchers used a discovery cohort of 90 to 100 patients, made up of 43 with Graves' ophthalmopathy and some 60 with stable Graves' hyperthyroidism. An independent validation cohort of around 20 hyperthyroidism patients and approximately 17 patients who later progressed to ophthalmopathy tested prospective prediction of ophthalmopathy. For training and testing, the 100 or so patients in the discovery cohort were randomly divided in a 7:3 ratio. The study also compared thyroid tissue and blood T-cell repertoires from more than five Graves' hyperthyroidism patients. After sampling, hyperthyroidism patients received methimazole starting at 30 mg daily, and ophthalmopathy patients received high-dose intravenous methylprednisolone. The paper describes TCR Vbeta CDR3 sequencing of around 140 peripheral blood samples, made up of under 50 ophthalmopathy patients, around 78 hyperthyroidism patients and roughly 17 progressor patients.

Stable Graves' hyperthyroidism was defined as the absence of progression to ophthalmopathy over 18 months of follow-up. The hyperthyroidism patients were between 18 and 65 years old and newly diagnosed, with a disease duration of less than 2 months. Patients with uncontrolled infections, other autoimmune diseases, pregnancy or lactation were excluded. Clinical symptoms, serum thyroxine and TRAb, thyroid ultrasound, and orbital computed tomography formed the basis for the diagnoses. Total RNA was extracted using Trizol reagent, and RNA quality was assessed on an Agilent 2100 Bioanalyzer. General study outcomes and caveats: Sample size was not statistically predetermined, and blinding of investigators to group allocation was not performed. A model built on a 13 V-J signature distinguished ophthalmopathy from stable hyperthyroidism, reaching 87.88% sensitivity and around 81% specificity in cross-validation and 80%/75% in testing. In validation, progression to ophthalmopathy was predicted by the model with around 71% sensitivity and 72.22% specificity, a median of approximately 6.5 months before onset. Most expanded thyroid clonotypes (frequency above 0.001) were also detected in blood, a finding suggesting that blood repertoires may reflect thyroid immune responses.

Spanning cysteine to phenylalanine, the CDR3 consists of 16 amino acids. Just CDR3 DNA is preserved here, 48 bases in frame from base 1. Trimming leaves V shorter by 2 bases and J shorter by 2 bases, with the junction holding 6 bases beyond the gene matches. From a lookup of the germline V gene, CDR1 and CDR2 are SGHTA and FQGTGA. This receptor was obtained from a woman aged 18 to 35 with Graves' hyperthyroidism. The source material was peripheral blood or thyroid tissue (not recorded which). The V and J genes are TRBV7-3 and TRBJ2-7; the central 10 bases match TRBD2. The nucleotides read TGTGCCAGCAGCTTAGCTAGCGGGAGTGGGGCCTACGAGCAGTACTTC. It encodes CASSLASGSGAYEQYF. Where the CDR3 stops, the reference TRBV7-3 and TRBJ2-7 genes take over; the full variable domain is GAGVSQTPSNKVTEKGKYVELRCDPISGHTALYWYRQSLGQGPEFLIYFQGTGAADDSGLPNDRFFAVRPEGSVSTLKIQRTERGDSAVYLCASSLASGSGAYEQYFGPGTRLTVT.